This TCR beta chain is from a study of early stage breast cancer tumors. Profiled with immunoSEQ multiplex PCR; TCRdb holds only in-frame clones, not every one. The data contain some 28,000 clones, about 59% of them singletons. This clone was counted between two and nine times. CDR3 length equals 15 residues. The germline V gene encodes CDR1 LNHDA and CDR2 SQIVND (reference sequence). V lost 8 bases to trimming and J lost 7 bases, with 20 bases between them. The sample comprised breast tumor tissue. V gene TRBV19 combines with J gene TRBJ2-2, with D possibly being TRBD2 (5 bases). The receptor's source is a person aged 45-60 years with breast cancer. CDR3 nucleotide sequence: TGTGCCAGTGGAGGACCCGCAGGTTACGACGGGGAGCTGTTTTTT. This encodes CASGGPAGYDGELFF.